This T cell receptor beta chain was obtained from a study of T-cell memory formation after mild COVID-19. Study-wide points: Day 15 to 85 contracting clones showed balanced CD4/CD8; later expanders leaned CD4+. The CD4+ clones that contracted clustered mainly within CM and EM, and the CD8+ clones concentrated in EMRA. Several responding clones turned up in pre-infection memory, indicating that cross-reactive memory may have taken part.

MiXCR was run by TCRdb on the 5' RACE reads, yielding one entry per CDR3 protein. The table records a few hundred thousand distinct CDR3 sequences, approximately 21% of them present only once. V was shortened by 6 bases and J by 2 bases, with 11 bases between the two germline ends. This CDR3 comprises 14 residues. Per the germline V gene, CDR1 is SGHVS and CDR2 is FNYEAQ. A word on this clonotype: Its target is unknown.

The chain uses TRBV7-6 and TRBJ2-1; perhaps TRBD1 as D (6 bases). The specimen sequenced was PBMCs or a T cell subset sorted from them (not recorded which). This TCR was sampled from an adult woman who had mild COVID-19 (a few samples of this study predate the infection). Cell type and time point are not known. The CDR3 loop reads CASSPDSPYNEQFF. The DNA of the CDR3 is TGTGCCAGCAGTCCGGACAGTCCCTACAATGAGCAGTTCTTC.